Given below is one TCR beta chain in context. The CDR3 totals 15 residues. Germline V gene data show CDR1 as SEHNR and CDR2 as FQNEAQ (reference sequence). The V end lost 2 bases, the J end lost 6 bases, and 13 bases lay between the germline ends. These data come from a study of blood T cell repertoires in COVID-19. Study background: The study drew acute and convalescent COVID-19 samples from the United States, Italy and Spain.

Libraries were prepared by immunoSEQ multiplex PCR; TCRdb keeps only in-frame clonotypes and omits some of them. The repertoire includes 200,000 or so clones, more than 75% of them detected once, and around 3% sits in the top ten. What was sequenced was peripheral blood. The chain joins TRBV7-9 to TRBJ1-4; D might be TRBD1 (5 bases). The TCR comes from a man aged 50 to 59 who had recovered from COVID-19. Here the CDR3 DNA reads TGTGCCAGCAGCTTATTTCGGGGAGGGGATGAAAAACTGTTTTTT. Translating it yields CASSLFRGGDEKLFF.